Shown below are 32 T cell receptor beta chains from a single sample sequenced in a study of T cells expressing NK-cell markers. TCRdb processed the 5' RACE reads again and assigns one entry to each CDR3 protein, with no DNA. The table lists hundreds of thousands of distinct CDR3 sequences. Sequences were obtained from blood T cells: a sorted CD56 or NKG2C T cell subset, CD4+ or CD8+ T cells, or bulk PBMC T cells (not recorded which). All receptors come from a man in his late teens or twenties in good health.

This chain uses TRBV6-2 or TRBV6-3 with TRBJ2-7. The germline CDR1 and CDR2 sequences are MNHEY and SVGEGT. The CDR3 loop spans 13 amino acids. The CDR3 is CASSYSAVSEQYF.

V is TRBV12-3 or TRBV12-4 and J is TRBJ2-5; the TCRdb call, TRBD2, lacks DNA for checking. The CDR3 consists of 13 residues. The CDR3 sequence: CASRGDLERTQYF.

This chain connects TRBV5-1 to TRBJ2-5; TCRdb proposes TRBD1, but this gene call is untestable without DNA. Germline CDR1 reads SGHRS; CDR2 reads YFSETQ. There are 15 residues in the CDR3. The CDR3 loop reads CASSLSGGNQETQYF.

This rearrangement joins TRBV4-2 to TRBJ2-1; TCRdb returns TRBD1, unconfirmable since there is no DNA. CDR3 length equals 15 residues. The V gene's germline CDR1 is LGHNA and CDR2 YNFKEQ. The CDR3 reads CASSPKGQGADEQFF.

V gene TRBV3-1 combines with J gene TRBJ1-2. This CDR3 is 14 amino acids long. The V gene's germline CDR1 is LGHDT and CDR2 YNNKEL (reference sequence). CDR3 sequence: CASSPELANYGYTF.

The genes are TRBV2 and TRBJ2-5; TCRdb's D call, TRBD2, is unchecked because there is no DNA. Germline lookup yields CDR1 SNHLY and CDR2 FYNNEI. This CDR3 has 16 amino acids. CDR3 loop: CASRKGRLAGVETQYF. Full variable domain (rest looked up from reference TRBV2 and TRBJ2-5): EPEVTQTPSHQVTQMGQEVILRCVPISNHLYFYWYRQILGQKVEFLVSFYNNEISEKSEIFDDQFSVERPDGSNFTLKIRSTKLEDSAMYFCASRKGRLAGVETQYFGPGTRLLVL.

The CDR3 spells CASSDPSGTSGRAYEQYF. The chain is built from TRBV2 and TRBJ2-7; absent DNA, TCRdb's TRBD2 call cannot be checked. CDR1 and CDR2 (germline): SNHLY, FYNNEI. There are 18 residues in the CDR3.

This chain links TRBV13 with TRBJ1-1. This CDR3 is 13 amino acids long. Germline CDR1 is PRHDT and CDR2 is FYEKMQ (reference sequence). CDR3 in amino acids: CASSFPFASEAFF.

The rearrangement uses TRBV29-1 and TRBJ2-3; as DNA is missing, the TRBD2 call by TCRdb cannot be tested. CDR1 SQVTM and CDR2 ANQGSEA come from the germline V gene. The CDR3 has 13 residues. The CDR3 loop reads CSVRLSLRDTQYF.

The chain has TRBV9 and TRBJ1-1. CDR1 SGDLS and CDR2 YYNGEE come from the germline V gene. The CDR3 is 15 amino acids. The CDR3 loop is CASSVVVERNTEAFF.

CDR3 residues: CAAPYRDNYGYTF. The chain is built from TRBV12-3 or TRBV12-4 and TRBJ1-2. This CDR3 region has 13 residues.

This chain links TRBV6-2 or TRBV6-3 with TRBJ1-5. Germline loops: CDR1 MNHEY, CDR2 SVGEGT. The CDR3 is 11 amino acids. CDR3 in amino acids: CASSSPWPQHF.

J is TRBJ1-2 and V is TRBV12-3 or TRBV12-4. The CDR3 sequence is 14 residues long. CDR3 sequence: CASSLGALLEGYTF.

The rearrangement links TRBV7-2 to TRBJ2-1; TCRdb's D call, TRBD2, is unchecked because there is no DNA. This CDR3 spans 12 amino acids. Looked up from germline, CDR1 is SGHTA and CDR2 is FQGNSA. CDR3 region: CASSLKLAGSIF.

The chain employs TRBV11-2 and TRBJ1-2; TCRdb returns TRBD1, unconfirmable since there is no DNA. This CDR3 is 16 amino acids long. From germline, CDR1 is SGHAT and CDR2 FQNNGV. CDR3 sequence reads: CASSKRQGVFSGGYTF.

The J gene is TRBJ2-1, the V gene TRBV29-1; TCRdb's D call, TRBD2, is unchecked because there is no DNA. The CDR3 runs 14 residues. Germline V gene lookup returns CDR1 SQVTM and CDR2 ANQGSEA. CDR3 protein: CSVESQREINEQFF.

The rearrangement joins TRBV4-3 to TRBJ2-3; lacking DNA, the TRBD2 call made by TCRdb goes unchecked. In germline, CDR1 is LGHNA, CDR2 YSLEER. The CDR3 contains 15 residues. The CDR3: CASSRTLARTDTQYF.

The chain joins TRBV27 to TRBJ1-2. Germline V lookup: CDR1 MNHEY, CDR2 SMNVEV (reference sequence). This CDR3 comprises 13 residues. The CDR3 loop is CASSLSQNYGYTF.

The CDR3 spells CATRDLDRENTDTQYF. This chain links TRBV10-3 with TRBJ2-3; TCRdb returns TRBD1, unconfirmable since there is no DNA. The CDR3 totals 16 residues. Germline CDR1 ENHRY, CDR2 SYGVKD.

This chain joins TRBV12-3 or TRBV12-4 and TRBJ2-7; TCRdb reports TRBD2, a call that lacks DNA to check it against. This CDR3 region has 13 residues. The CDR3 loop is CASLAGYSYEQYF.

The J gene is TRBJ1-2, the V gene TRBV12-3 or TRBV12-4. CDR3 length equals 14 residues. CDR3 in amino acids: CASSLARDRYGYTF.

This rearrangement joins TRBV5-6 to TRBJ2-2; TCRdb's D call, TRBD1, is unchecked because there is no DNA. The V gene's germline CDR1 is SGHDT and CDR2 YYEEEE. The CDR3 runs 16 residues. The CDR3 region is CASSLRRQANTGELFF.

The rearrangement links TRBV6-2 or TRBV6-3 to TRBJ2-7; TCRdb proposes TRBD2, but this gene call is untestable without DNA. The V gene's germline CDR1 is MNHEY and CDR2 SVGEGT. The CDR3 totals 15 residues. The CDR3 sequence: CASSGFAGSSYEQYF.

The chain recombines TRBV19 with TRBJ2-7; TCRdb outputs TRBD2, but without DNA this stays unchecked. The CDR3 extends over 20 amino acids. Per germline, CDR1 LNHDA and CDR2 SQIVND (reference sequence). The CDR3 sequence: CASSPGTSGRSWFDYYEQYF. The full variable domain, its missing parts supplied by reference TRBV19 and TRBJ2-7, is DGGITQSPKYLFRKEGQNVTLSCEQNLNHDAMYWYRQDPGQGLRLIYYSQIVNDFQKGDIAEGYSVSREKKESFPLTVTSAQKNPTAFYLCASSPGTSGRSWFDYYEQYFGPGTRLTVT.

The V and J genes are TRBV7-8 and TRBJ2-3; checking the TCRdb D call of TRBD2 is not possible without DNA. Per the germline V gene, CDR1 is SGHVS and CDR2 is FQNEAQ. The length of the CDR3 is 17 residues. CDR3 sequence reads: CASSLGSGGLSTDTQYF. The full variable domain, completed using reference TRBV7-8 and TRBJ2-3, is GAGVSQSPRYKVAKRGQDVALRCDPISGHVSLFWYQQALGQGPEFLTYFQNEAQLDKSGLPSDRFFAERPEGSVSTLKIQRTQQEDSAVYLCASSLGSGGLSTDTQYFGPGTRLTVL.

The chain is built from TRBV12-3 or TRBV12-4 and TRBJ2-2; the D call from TCRdb, TRBD2, cannot be confirmed without DNA. The CDR3 spans 19 residues. The CDR3 sequence: CASSRPGLAGLKNTGELFF.

The genes are TRBV5-1 and TRBJ2-1; as DNA is missing, the TRBD2 call by TCRdb cannot be tested. CDR1 and CDR2 from the germline V gene are SGHRS and YFSETQ. The CDR3 covers 15 residues. The CDR3 sequence: CASSEAGGPMAEQFF.

This chain links TRBV12-3 or TRBV12-4 with TRBJ2-5; TCRdb proposes TRBD1, but this gene call is untestable without DNA. The CDR3 has 13 residues. CDR3 sequence: CASSFTGRETQYF.

This chain uses TRBV9 with TRBJ2-5; no DNA is available, so the TRBD2 call from TCRdb remains unchecked. There are 17 residues in the CDR3. Germline V gene data show CDR1 as SGDLS and CDR2 as YYNGEE. The CDR3 here is CASSAFLGGGPQETQYF.

The CDR3 loop is CASGHGTSGRDTQYF. The chain has TRBV12-3 or TRBV12-4 and TRBJ2-3; lacking DNA, the TRBD2 call made by TCRdb goes unchecked. The CDR3 consists of 15 residues.

CDR3 loop: CASSPDGQGHEKLFF. J is TRBJ1-4 and V is TRBV7-2; as DNA is missing, the TRBD1 call by TCRdb cannot be tested. The CDR3 contains 15 residues. Germline V gives CDR1 SGHTA, CDR2 FQGNSA.

This chain joins TRBV5-1 and TRBJ2-3; the TCRdb call, TRBD2, lacks DNA for checking. The V gene's germline CDR1 is SGHRS and CDR2 YFSETQ. This CDR3 comprises 17 residues. This CDR3 reads CASSSPGGTSGTDTQYF.